This entry is about one T cell receptor beta chain. The use of genomic DNA as template underpinned the TCR beta VDJ and CDR3 profiling. TCRdb processed the reads anew with MiXCR; each CDR3 protein has one entry. This table holds roughly 420,000 distinct CDR3 sequences, about two thirds found once. The entry originates in a study of CD8+CD57+ T cells in acquired aplastic anemia. Sample: sorted CD4+, CD8+, or CD8+CD57+ T cells (not recorded which) from PBMCs. This TCR came from a human donor in good health, serving as a control.

CDR3: CASSQSMSSYAYILTF. Written as DNA, the CDR3 is TGTGCCAGCAGCCAATCGATGAGCTCTTATGCCTACATCCTGACTTTC. This chain links TRBV14 with TRBJ2-6; D is uncertain. CDR1 is SGHDN and CDR2 is FVKESK in the germline V gene. This CDR3 comprises 16 residues. V was pared by 2 bases and J by 14 bases, with 22 bases between. Complete variable domain (other parts from reference TRBV14 and TRBJ2-6): EAGVTQFPSHSVIEKGQTVTLRCDPISGHDNLYWYRRVMGKEIKFLLHFVKESKQDESGMPNNRFLAERTGGTYSTLKVQPAELEDSGVYFCASSQSMSSYAYILTFGAGSRLTVL.